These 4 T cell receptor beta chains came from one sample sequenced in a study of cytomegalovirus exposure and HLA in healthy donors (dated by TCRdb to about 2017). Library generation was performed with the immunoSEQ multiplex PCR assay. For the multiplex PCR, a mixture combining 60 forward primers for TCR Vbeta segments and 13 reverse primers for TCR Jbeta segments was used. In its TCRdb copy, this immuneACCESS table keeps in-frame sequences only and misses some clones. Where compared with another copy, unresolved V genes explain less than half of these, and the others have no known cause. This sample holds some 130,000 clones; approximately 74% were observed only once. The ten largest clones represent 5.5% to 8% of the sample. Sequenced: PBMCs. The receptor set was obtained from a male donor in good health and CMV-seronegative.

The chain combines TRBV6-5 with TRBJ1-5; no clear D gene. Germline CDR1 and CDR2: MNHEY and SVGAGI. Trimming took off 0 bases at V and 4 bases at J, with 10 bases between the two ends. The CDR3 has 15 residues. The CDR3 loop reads CASSYSHAGNQPQHF. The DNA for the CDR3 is TGTGCCAGCAGTTACTCCCACGCCGGGAATCAGCCCCAGCATTTT.

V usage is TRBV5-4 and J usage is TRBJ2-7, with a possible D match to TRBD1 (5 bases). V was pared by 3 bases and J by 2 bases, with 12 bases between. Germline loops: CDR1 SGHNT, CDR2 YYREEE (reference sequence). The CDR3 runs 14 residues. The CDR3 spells CASSYNDSPYEQYF. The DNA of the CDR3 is TGTGCCAGCAGCTATAATGACAGCCCCTACGAGCAGTACTTC.

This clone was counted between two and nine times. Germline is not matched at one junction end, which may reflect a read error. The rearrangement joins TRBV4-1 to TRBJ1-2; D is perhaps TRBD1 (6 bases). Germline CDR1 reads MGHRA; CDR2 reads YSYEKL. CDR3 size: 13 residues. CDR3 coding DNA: TGTGCCAGCAGCAAAACAGGGTCCTATGGCTACACCTTC. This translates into CASSKTGSYGYTF.

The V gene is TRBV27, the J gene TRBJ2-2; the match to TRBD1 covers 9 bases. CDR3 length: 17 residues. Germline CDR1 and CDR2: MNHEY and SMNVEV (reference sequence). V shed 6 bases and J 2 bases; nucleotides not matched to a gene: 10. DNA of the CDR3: TGTGCCAGCAGCCCTGGACCGGGACAGGGTAACACCGGGGAGCTGTTTTTT. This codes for CASSPGPGQGNTGELFF.